This T cell receptor beta chain was documented in a study of blood T cell repertoires in COVID-19. Study-wide context: Samples taken during acute and convalescent COVID-19 were collected in the United States, Italy and Spain. Sample material is recorded as cDNA or gDNA derived from T cells, B-cell-depleted T cells, or PBMCs.

The trim removed 5 bases at V and 6 bases at J, leaving 9 bases unmatched. The CDR3 is made up of 15 amino acids. Germline CDR1 and CDR2: SGHTA and FQGNSA. This clone was counted between two and nine times. Study processing details: Cell counts per sample came from amplifying reference gene primers. The table came from immunoSEQ multiplex PCR; TCRdb's copy has only in-frame clones and leaves some out. That table gives V, J and clone size, and the DNA gave D and trimming. The sample contains 60,000 to 75,000 clones, 70% to 80% of which appear only once. The material sequenced was peripheral blood. The sequence was collected from a woman of 80 years or more with acute or convalescent COVID-19. The genes are TRBV7-2 and TRBJ1-5; 8 nucleotides align to TRBD1. The CDR3 coding sequence is TGTGCCAGCAGCAACTTCGGACAGGGTCCTCAGCCCCAGCATTTT. This encodes CASSNFGQGPQPQHF. The full variable domain, with the rest looked up from reference TRBV7-2 and TRBJ1-5, is GAGVSQSPSNKVTEKGKDVELRCDPISGHTALYWYRQSLGQGLEFLIYFQGNSAPDKSGLPSDRFSAERTGGSVSTLTIQRTQQEDSAVYLCASSNFGQGPQPQHFGDGTRLSIL.